These 16 T cell receptor beta chains share one sample of origin, sequenced in a study of T cells in Graves' hyperthyroidism and ophthalmopathy. Amplification of TCR beta CDR3 regions used RNA as the template. A set of HTBI primers served as the primers for a first-round RT-PCR of the TCR CDR3. TCRdb re-analysed the multiplex PCR reads in MiXCR, keeping a single row per CDR3 protein. The table has about 610,000 distinct CDR3 sequences, roughly 14% seen once; the top ten hold 3.5% to 4.5%. The sequencing sample was made of blood. These receptors all come from a woman in her thirties or forties with Graves' ophthalmopathy.

The chain combines TRBV12-3 or TRBV12-4 with TRBJ2-7; D is perhaps TRBD1 (6 bases). The CDR3 totals 15 residues. V dropped 5 bases and J dropped 7 bases, with 21 bases sitting between them. For the CDR3, the DNA is TGTGCCAGCAGTGACACCGGGACACTCCGTGGAGAGCAGTACTTC. It specifies CASSDTGTLRGEQYF.

This chain joins TRBV19 and TRBJ2-7; possibly TRBD1 for D (5 bases). Deletions cut 7 bases from V and 5 bases from J, with 18 bases between. This CDR3 has 14 residues. Germline V gene lookup returns CDR1 LNHDA and CDR2 SQIVND (reference sequence). The CDR3 DNA is TGTGCCAGTACCCCCCCAGGGCTCAGGGACGAGCAGTACTTC. This encodes CASTPPGLRDEQYF.

This clonotype was recorded many times. This chain links TRBV19 with TRBJ1-3; D is possibly TRBD1 (5 bases). The CDR3 spans 14 residues. Trimming took 9 bases from V and 2 from J, leaving 14 bases between them. The germline V gene encodes CDR1 LNHDA and CDR2 SQIVND (reference sequence). The CDR3 DNA reads as TGTGCCAGCATGGGGGGTAGCACTGGAAACACCATATATTTT. Amino acids: CASMGGSTGNTIYF.

This clonotype has at least ten counts. The chain combines TRBV27 with TRBJ1-1; a possible D gene is TRBD1 (5 bases). Germline loops: CDR1 MNHEY, CDR2 SMNVEV (reference sequence). V was cut by 1 base and J by 5 bases, with 11 bases left in between. The CDR3 has 14 residues. The CDR3 sequence: CASSLLSGRTEAFF. The CDR3 nucleotides are TGTGCCAGCAGTTTATTGTCAGGGCGGACTGAAGCTTTCTTT.

This clonotype occurred a few times. The rearrangement uses TRBV20-1 and TRBJ2-5; the match to TRBD1 covers 7 bases. The germline V gene has CDR1 DFQATT and CDR2 SNEGSKA (reference sequence). The trim removed 5 bases at V and 2 bases at J, leaving 8 bases unmatched. This CDR3 has 14 residues. The CDR3 protein is CSAPRTGLQETQYF. CDR3 DNA: TGCAGTGCTCCACGGACAGGACTGCAAGAGACCCAGTACTTC.

The sample holds a few counts of this clonotype. A much more abundant neighbour one base away suggests this may be a read error. V usage is TRBV6-5 and J usage is TRBJ2-3, with 10 bases identical to TRBD2. V was pared by 4 bases and J by 1 base, with 2 bases of the junction left unmatched. There are 15 residues in the CDR3. The germline CDR1 and CDR2 sequences are MNHEY and SVGAGI. CDR3 bases: TGTGCCAGCAGTTCCGGGACTAGCGGCACAGATACGCAGTATTTT. It yields the protein CASSSGTSGTDTQYF.

This chain links TRBV5-1 with TRBJ2-1; no clear D. CDR3 length equals 13 residues. V was trimmed by 2 bases and J by 5 bases, leaving 8 bases between them. The germline V gene encodes CDR1 SGHRS and CDR2 YFSETQ. CDR3 DNA: TGCGCCAGCAGCTTTCAACGGAACAATGAGCAGTTCTTC. Protein: CASSFQRNNEQFF.

This clonotype was detected a few times. The J gene is TRBJ2-7, the V gene TRBV20-1, with D perhaps assigned TRBD1 or TRBD2 (6 bases each). V lost 0 bases and J 0 bases, leaving 15 bases between the germline ends. The CDR3 totals 16 residues. Germline CDR1 DFQATT, CDR2 SNEGSKA (reference sequence). Written as DNA, the CDR3 is TGCAGTGCTAGAGATATCGGGGGCCGGAGCTCCTACGAGCAGTACTTC. It specifies CSARDIGGRSSYEQYF.

The chain joins TRBV5-1 to TRBJ2-6; 11 bases line up with TRBD2. The germline V gene encodes CDR1 SGHRS and CDR2 YFSETQ. This CDR3 is built from 16 residues. Germline trimming cut 7 bases from V and 0 bases from J; bases unmatched to any gene: 3. The DNA for the CDR3 is TGCGCCAGCTCGACTAGCGGGGACTCTGGGGCCAACGTCCTGACTTTC. Its translation: CASSTSGDSGANVLTF.

The chain uses TRBV4-2 and TRBJ2-2, with D hard to call. The germline V and J ends were trimmed by 0 bases and 3 bases, with 8 bases remaining between them. The CDR3 is made up of 15 amino acids. The germline CDR1 and CDR2 sequences are LGHNA and YNFKEQ. CDR3 region: CASSQEASYTGELFF. In DNA form, the CDR3 reads TGTGCCAGCAGCCAAGAGGCCAGCTACACCGGGGAGCTGTTTTTT.

The genes are TRBV9 and TRBJ2-7, with TRBD2 as a possible D gene (6 bases). Germline V gene lookup returns CDR1 SGDLS and CDR2 YYNGEE. CDR3 size: 12 residues. V was shortened by 2 bases and J by 5 bases, with 8 bases between the two germline ends. CDR3 amino acids: CASSVGGDEQYF. As DNA, the CDR3 is TGTGCCAGCAGCGTCGGGGGTGACGAGCAGTACTTC.

Ten or more counts support this clonotype. This chain connects TRBV6-1 to TRBJ2-1, with 10 positions matching TRBD2. The V segment lost 7 bases and the J segment 9 bases; nucleotides outside the gene matches: 9. Germline V lookup: CDR1 MNHNS, CDR2 SASEGT. The CDR3 extends over 14 amino acids. The CDR3 region is CASTRLAGGGEQFF. DNA for the CDR3: TGTGCCAGCACCCGACTAGCGGGCGGGGGTGAGCAGTTCTTC.

This clonotype was detected ten times or more. The chain employs TRBV9 and TRBJ2-5; the D gene is possibly TRBD2 (6 bases). In germline, CDR1 is SGDLS, CDR2 YYNGEE. Trimming removed 0 bases at V and 2 bases at J, with 11 bases between. This CDR3 region has 15 residues. CDR3 protein: CASSVGAGLQETQYF. The CDR3 nucleotides read TGTGCCAGCAGCGTAGGAGCGGGCCTTCAAGAGACCCAGTACTTC.

This clonotype was counted at least ten times. The chain couples TRBV19 to TRBJ2-2; 12 nucleotides align to TRBD2. Germline V CDR1 and CDR2: LNHDA, SQIVND (reference sequence). V lost 4 bases to trimming and J lost 5 bases; unmatched junction nucleotides: 8. The CDR3 is made up of 17 amino acids. CDR3 nucleotides: TGTGCCAGTAGTACTAGCGGGAGGGCCTCGTGGACCGGGGAGCTGTTTTTT. Protein: CASSTSGRASWTGELFF.

The gene calls are TRBV11-1 and TRBJ2-5; perhaps TRBD1 as D (5 bases). V was shortened by 1 base and J by 5 bases, with 17 bases between the two germline ends. The CDR3 extends over 16 amino acids. Per the germline V gene, CDR1 is SGHAT and CDR2 is FQDESV (reference sequence). The CDR3 loop is CASSLEGAARKETQYF. DNA of the CDR3: TGTGCCAGCAGCTTAGAAGGGGCGGCGAGAAAGGAGACCCAGTACTTC.

The V call is TRBV4-1, the J call TRBJ2-7, with a weak D call TRBD2 (6 bases). The CDR3 is 19 residues long. Trimming pared 8 bases from V and 6 bases from J, leaving 35 bases between. The germline CDR1 and CDR2 sequences are MGHRA and YSYEKL. CDR3 region: CASCSGCSNNRDFGSEQYF. As DNA, the CDR3 is TGCGCCAGCTGCTCCGGCTGCAGCAACAACCGGGACTTCGGGTCCGAGCAGTACTTC.